This T cell receptor (beta chain) is drawn from a study of shared clonotypes between healthy human individuals (dated by TCRdb to about 2020). Turning to the overall study: The cohort included a few men and a couple of women between 18 and 49 years of age. Per donor, leukapheresis produced somewhere between about 0.94 and 9.5 billion PBMCs. To estimate repertoire size and how much clonotypes are shared between individuals, the study performed deep sequencing of blood TCR repertoires from a few healthy adults. To increase sequencing depth and limit assay-specific biases, different laboratories used diverse techniques to prepare libraries and sequence TCR repertoires. For each donor, CD4 naive and CD4 memory were each run on three plates, CD8 naive on two plates, and CD8 memory on one plate. Findings and caveats that apply to the study as a whole: Even with the large sequencing depth, rarefaction of the sorted-subset datasets indicated that sequencing was incomplete. Naive subsets generally had larger estimated clonotype richness than memory subsets. Approximately 5% of naive CD4, around 4% of naive CD8, approximately 2.2% of memory CD4, and less than 0.45% of memory CD8 clonotypes were shared across a few donors. Because the study included a small number of donors, the genetic and exposure-history diversity represented was limited. Clonotypes shared by all four sorted-subset donors showed higher generation probabilities than non-shared clonotypes. Pairwise subsampling led to the expectation that sequencing depth would affect the degree of clonotype sharing among donors. Sampling was restricted to blood, and TCR repertoires in tissues likely differ from the TCR repertoires found in blood.

Based on the germline V gene, the CDR1 and CDR2 sequences are SGHRS and YFSETQ. Measured from the cysteine to the phenylalanine, the CDR3 is 13 residues long. The read is trimmed to its CDR3 DNA, 39 bases read in frame from base 1. The V and J ends are trimmed by 5 bases and 0 bases, leaving 7 bases between them. Points on this clone: It lacks a known antigen. Base qualities are not recorded, but no much larger clone differs from it by a single base. Distinct nucleotide sequences in the sample also encode this CDR3.

Donors were healthy HIV-negative adults with no recently reported acute infections or vaccinations. Every donor was a Caucasian adult residing in Nashville, Tennessee, USA. CD4+ T cells were enriched by magnetic negative selection; naive cells were then positively selected on CD45RA, and the negative fraction formed the memory subset. Blood was obtained by leukapheresis, after which PBMCs were separated by Ficoll-Histopaque density gradient centrifugation and cryopreserved in liquid nitrogen vapor phase. Analytical flow cytometry was used to check the purity and quantity of each magnetically sorted T cell population. Genomic DNA was isolated from every sorted fraction and measured by UV absorbance on a Nanodrop 2000c. TCR CDR3 regions were amplified from genomic DNA by multiplex PCR using the deep immunoSEQ assay. For each cell subset, the extracted genomic DNA was distributed evenly across all wells of several immunoSEQ 96-well plates, and each plate served as one replicate. Each replicate PCR for sorted subsets received about 180 ng genomic DNA, equal to roughly 30,000 T cell genomes. Purified libraries were measured with a Qubit 3.0 fluorometer, size-checked on a Bioanalyzer 2100, and measured again with the KAPA Library Quantification kit. Each immunoSEQ 96-well plate was sequenced on its own single-read 150-cycle Illumina NextSeq 550 flow cell. In the source study's methods: Because only junctional sequences without quality scores were contained in the immunoSEQ output, filtering matching that applied to full-length reads could not be performed. Sequences were annotated with PyIR, a Python wrapper for IgBLAST v1.9, using IMGT germline references to assign V/J genes and CDR3. Reads were removed for weak V/J assignments (E-value above 1e-6), missing CDR3, stop codons, out-of-frame junctions, or ambiguous translated residues. V3J clonotypes were defined by identical inferred V gene, J gene, and CDR3 amino acid sequence. Percentage overlap between repertoires was computed as shared unique clonotypes divided by the size of the smaller repertoire. Richness of each repertoire was evaluated using RTK rarefaction, the Chao1 estimator, and Recon v2.1 estimates of unobserved clonotypes. Generation probabilities were computed with OLGA for all TCRbeta clonotypes obtained by the gDNA method from a handful of donors. Entries here come from immuneACCESS through TCRdb and include only in-frame sequences with V and J called. Some clones fail to appear in such tables; in the studies checked, an unresolved V gene covers under half of the shortfall, and the cause of the remainder is unknown. V and J calls and clone size are copied from that table; D and trimming were computed from the DNA. The sample table contains 2,100,000 or so clones; only one count was recorded for almost 96% of them. The ten largest account for roughly 0.13% of the sample.

The chain is encoded by TRBV5-1 joined to TRBJ2-3, with the identity of the D gene unclear. This TCR was recovered from a man younger than 35 in good health. Sequencing was carried out using naive CD4+ T cells sorted from blood. The meaning of the sample's cell subset or site label: CD45RA+ positively selected. The CDR3 protein sequence reads: CASRIFSTDTQYF. The nucleotides read TGCGCCAGCAGGATATTCAGCACAGATACGCAGTATTTT.